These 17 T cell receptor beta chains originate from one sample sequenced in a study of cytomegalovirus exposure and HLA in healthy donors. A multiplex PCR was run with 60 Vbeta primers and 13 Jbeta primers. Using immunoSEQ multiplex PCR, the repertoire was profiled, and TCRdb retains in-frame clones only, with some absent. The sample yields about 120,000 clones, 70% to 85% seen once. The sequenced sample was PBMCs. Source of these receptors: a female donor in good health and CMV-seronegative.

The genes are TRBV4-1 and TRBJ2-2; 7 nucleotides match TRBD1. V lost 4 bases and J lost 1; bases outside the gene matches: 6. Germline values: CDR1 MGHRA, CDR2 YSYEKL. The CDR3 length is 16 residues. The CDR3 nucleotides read TGCGCCAGCAGCCCTACAGGGGACCGGAACACCGGGGAGCTGTTTTTT. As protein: CASSPTGDRNTGELFF.

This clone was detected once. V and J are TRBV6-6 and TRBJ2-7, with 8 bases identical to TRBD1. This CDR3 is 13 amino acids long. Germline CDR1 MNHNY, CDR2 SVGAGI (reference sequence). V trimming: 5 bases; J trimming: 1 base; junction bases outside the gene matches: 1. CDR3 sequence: CASSGQGSYEQYF. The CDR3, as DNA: TGTGCCAGCAGTGGACAGGGATCCTACGAGCAGTACTTC.

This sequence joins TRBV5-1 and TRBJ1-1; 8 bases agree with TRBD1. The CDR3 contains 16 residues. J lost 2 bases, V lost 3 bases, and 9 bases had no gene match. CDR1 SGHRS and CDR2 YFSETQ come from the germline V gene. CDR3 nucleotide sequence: TGCGCCAGCAGCTGGGGACCAGGGGGCCCCAACACTGAAGCTTTCTTT. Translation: CASSWGPGGPNTEAFF.

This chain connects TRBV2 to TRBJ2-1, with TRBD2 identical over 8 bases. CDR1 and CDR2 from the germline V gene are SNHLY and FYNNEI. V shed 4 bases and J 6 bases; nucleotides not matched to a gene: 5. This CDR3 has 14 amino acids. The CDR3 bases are TGTGCCAGCAGTGTCCAGCGGGAGTTCAATGAGCAGTTCTTC. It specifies CASSVQREFNEQFF.

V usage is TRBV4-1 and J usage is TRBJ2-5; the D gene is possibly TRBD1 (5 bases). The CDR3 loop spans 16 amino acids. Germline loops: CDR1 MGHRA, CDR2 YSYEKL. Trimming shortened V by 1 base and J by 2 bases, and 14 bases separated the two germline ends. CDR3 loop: CASSQALVRGQETQYF. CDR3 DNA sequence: TGCGCCAGCAGCCAAGCCCTCGTTAGGGGTCAAGAGACCCAGTACTTC.

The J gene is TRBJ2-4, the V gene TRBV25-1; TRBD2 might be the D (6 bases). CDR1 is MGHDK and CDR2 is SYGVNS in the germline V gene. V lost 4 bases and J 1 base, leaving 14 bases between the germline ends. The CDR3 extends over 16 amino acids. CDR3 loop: CASSVERGKAKNIQYF. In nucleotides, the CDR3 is TGTGCCAGCAGTGTAGAACGCGGGAAGGCCAAAAACATTCAGTACTTC.

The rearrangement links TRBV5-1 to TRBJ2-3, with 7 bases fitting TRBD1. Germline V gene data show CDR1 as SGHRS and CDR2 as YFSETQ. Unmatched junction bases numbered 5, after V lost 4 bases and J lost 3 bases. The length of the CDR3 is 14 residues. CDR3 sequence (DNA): TGCGCCAGCAGCGACCACAGGGGTACAGATACGCAGTATTTT. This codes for CASSDHRGTDTQYF.

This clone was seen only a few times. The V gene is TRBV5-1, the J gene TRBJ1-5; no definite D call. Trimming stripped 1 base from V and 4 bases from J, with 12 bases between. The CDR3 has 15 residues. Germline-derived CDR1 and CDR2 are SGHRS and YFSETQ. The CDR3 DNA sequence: TGCGCCAGCAGCTTGCGGGGAGAGATAAATCAGCCCCAGCATTTT. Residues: CASSLRGEINQPQHF. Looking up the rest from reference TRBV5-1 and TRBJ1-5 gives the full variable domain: KAGVTQTPRYLIKTRGQQVTLSCSPISGHRSVSWYQQTPGQGLQFLFEYFSETQRNKGNFPGRFSGRQFSNSRSEMNVSTLELGDSALYLCASSLRGEINQPQHFGDGTRLSIL.

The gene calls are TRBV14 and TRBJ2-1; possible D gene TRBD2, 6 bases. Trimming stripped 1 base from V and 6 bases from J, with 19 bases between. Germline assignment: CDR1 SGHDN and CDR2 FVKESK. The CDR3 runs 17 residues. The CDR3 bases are TGTGCCAGCAGCCAAGGCCTTGGCGGGACTGTCTTCAATGAGCAGTTCTTC. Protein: CASSQGLGGTVFNEQFF.

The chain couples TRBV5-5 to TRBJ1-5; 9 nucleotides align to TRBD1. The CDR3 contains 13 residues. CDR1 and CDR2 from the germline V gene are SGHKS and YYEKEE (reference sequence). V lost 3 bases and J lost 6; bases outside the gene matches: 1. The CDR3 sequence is CASSWDRAQPQHF. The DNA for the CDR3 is TGTGCCAGCAGCTGGGACAGGGCTCAGCCCCAGCATTTT.

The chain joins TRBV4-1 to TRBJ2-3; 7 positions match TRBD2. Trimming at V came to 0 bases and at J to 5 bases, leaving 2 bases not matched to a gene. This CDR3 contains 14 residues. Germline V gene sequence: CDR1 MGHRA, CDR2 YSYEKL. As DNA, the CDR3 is TGCGCCAGCAGCCAAGATCGGGGGGAAGATACGCAGTATTTT. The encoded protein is CASSQDRGEDTQYF.

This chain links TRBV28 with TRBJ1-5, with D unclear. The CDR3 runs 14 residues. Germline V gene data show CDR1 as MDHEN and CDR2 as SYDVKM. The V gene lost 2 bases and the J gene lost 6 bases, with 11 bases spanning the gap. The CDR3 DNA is TGTGCCAGCAGTTTAGGACCGGCGGGTCAGCCCCAGCATTTT. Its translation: CASSLGPAGQPQHF. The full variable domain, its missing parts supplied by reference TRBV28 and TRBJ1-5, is DVKVTQSSRYLVKRTGEKVFLECVQDMDHENMFWYRQDPGLGLRLIYFSYDVKMKEKGDIPEGYSVSREKKERFSLILESASTNQTSMYLCASSLGPAGQPQHFGDGTRLSIL.

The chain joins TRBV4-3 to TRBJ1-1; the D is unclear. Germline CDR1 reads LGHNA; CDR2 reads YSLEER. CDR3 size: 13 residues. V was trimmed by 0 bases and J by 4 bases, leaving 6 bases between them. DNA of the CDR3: TGCGCCAGCAGCCAAGATTTCCGCACTGAAGCTTTCTTT. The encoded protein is CASSQDFRTEAFF.

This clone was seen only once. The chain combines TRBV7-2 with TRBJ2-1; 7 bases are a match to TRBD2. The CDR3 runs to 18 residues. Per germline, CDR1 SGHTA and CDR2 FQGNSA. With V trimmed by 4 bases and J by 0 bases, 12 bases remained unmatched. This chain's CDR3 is CASSSGLERGSSYNEQFF. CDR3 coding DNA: TGTGCCAGCAGCTCTGGCCTTGAGCGGGGAAGCTCCTACAATGAGCAGTTCTTC.

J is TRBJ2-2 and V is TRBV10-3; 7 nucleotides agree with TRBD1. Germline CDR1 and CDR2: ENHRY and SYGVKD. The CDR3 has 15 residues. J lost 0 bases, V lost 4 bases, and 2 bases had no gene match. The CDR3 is CAISVGTANTGELFF. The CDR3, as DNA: TGTGCCATCAGTGTTGGGACAGCGAACACCGGGGAGCTGTTTTTT.

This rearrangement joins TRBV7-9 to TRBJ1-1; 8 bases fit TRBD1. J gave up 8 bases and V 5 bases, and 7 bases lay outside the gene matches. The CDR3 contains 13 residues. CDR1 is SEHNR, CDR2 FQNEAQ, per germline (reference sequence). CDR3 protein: CASSPRTGKEAFF. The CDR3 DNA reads TGTGCCAGCAGCCCTCGGACAGGGAAAGAAGCTTTCTTT.

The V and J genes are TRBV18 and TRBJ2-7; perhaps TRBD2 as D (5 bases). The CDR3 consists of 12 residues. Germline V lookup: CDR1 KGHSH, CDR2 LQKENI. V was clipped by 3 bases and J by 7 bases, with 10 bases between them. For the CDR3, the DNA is TGTGCCAGCTCACCTCGCACGGGGGAGCAGTACTTC. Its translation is CASSPRTGEQYF. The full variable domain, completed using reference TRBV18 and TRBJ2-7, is NAGVMQNPRHLVRRRGQEARLRCSPMKGHSHVYWYRQLPEEGLKFMVYLQKENIIDESGMPKERFSAEFPKEGPSILRIQQVVRGDSAAYFCASSPRTGEQYFGPGTRLTVT.